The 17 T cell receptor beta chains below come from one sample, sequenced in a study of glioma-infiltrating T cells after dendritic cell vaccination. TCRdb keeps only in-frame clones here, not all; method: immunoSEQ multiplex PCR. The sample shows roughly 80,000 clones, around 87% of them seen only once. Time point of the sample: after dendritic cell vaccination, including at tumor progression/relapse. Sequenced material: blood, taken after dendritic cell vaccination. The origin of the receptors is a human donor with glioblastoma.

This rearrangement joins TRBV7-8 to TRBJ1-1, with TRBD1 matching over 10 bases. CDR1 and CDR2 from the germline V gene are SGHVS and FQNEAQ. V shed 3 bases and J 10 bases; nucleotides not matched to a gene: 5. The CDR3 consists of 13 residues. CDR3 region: CASSLDRGRGAFF. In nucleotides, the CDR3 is TGTGCCAGCAGCTTGGACAGGGGGAGGGGAGCTTTCTTT. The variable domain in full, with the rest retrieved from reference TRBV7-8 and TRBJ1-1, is GAGVSQSPRYKVAKRGQDVALRCDPISGHVSLFWYQQALGQGPEFLTYFQNEAQLDKSGLPSDRFFAERPEGSVSTLKIQRTQQEDSAVYLCASSLDRGRGAFFGQGTRLTVV.

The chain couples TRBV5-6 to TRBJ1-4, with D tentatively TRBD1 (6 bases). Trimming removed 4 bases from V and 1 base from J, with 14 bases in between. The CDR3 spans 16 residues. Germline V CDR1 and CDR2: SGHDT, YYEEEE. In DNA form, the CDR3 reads TGTGCCAGCAGCCCCAGGACAGCAGGAACTAATGAAAAACTGTTTTTT. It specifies CASSPRTAGTNEKLFF. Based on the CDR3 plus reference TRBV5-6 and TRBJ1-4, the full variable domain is DAGVTQSPTHLIKTRGQQVTLRCSPKSGHDTVSWYQQALGQGPQFIFQYYEEEERQRGNFPDRFSGHQFPNYSSELNVNALLLGDSALYLCASSPRTAGTNEKLFFGSGTQLSVL.

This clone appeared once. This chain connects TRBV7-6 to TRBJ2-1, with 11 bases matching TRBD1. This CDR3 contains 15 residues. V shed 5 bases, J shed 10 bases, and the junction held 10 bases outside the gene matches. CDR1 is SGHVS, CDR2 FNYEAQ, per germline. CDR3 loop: CASSPGQGAGREQFF. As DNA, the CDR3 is TGTGCCAGCAGCCCAGGACAGGGGGCCGGTCGGGAGCAGTTCTTC.

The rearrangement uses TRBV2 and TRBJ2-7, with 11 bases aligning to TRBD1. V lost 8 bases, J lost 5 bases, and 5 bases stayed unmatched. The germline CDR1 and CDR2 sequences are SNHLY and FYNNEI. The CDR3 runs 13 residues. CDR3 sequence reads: CASHPGQGDEQYF. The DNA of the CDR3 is TGTGCCAGCCACCCGGGACAGGGGGACGAGCAGTACTTC.

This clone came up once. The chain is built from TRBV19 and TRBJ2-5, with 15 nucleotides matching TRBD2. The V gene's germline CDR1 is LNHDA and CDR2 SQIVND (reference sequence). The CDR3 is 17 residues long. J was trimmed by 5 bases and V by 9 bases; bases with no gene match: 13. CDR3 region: CASSGLAGGPSLETQYF. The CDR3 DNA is TGTGCCAGCTCCGGACTAGCGGGAGGGCCCTCATTGGAGACCCAGTACTTC.

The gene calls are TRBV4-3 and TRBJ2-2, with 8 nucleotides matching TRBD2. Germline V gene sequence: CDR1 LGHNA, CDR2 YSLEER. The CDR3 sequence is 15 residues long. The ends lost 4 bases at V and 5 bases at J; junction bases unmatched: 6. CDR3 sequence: CASSLERERTGELFF. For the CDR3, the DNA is TGCGCCAGCAGCCTTGAGCGGGAGCGTACCGGGGAGCTGTTTTTT.

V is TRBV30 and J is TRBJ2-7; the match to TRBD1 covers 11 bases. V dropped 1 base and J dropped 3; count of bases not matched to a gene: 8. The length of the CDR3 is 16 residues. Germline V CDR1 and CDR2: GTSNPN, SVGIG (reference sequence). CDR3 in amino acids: CAWSAPPGTGGYEQYF. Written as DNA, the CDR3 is TGTGCCTGGAGTGCCCCCCCCGGGACAGGGGGCTACGAGCAGTACTTC.

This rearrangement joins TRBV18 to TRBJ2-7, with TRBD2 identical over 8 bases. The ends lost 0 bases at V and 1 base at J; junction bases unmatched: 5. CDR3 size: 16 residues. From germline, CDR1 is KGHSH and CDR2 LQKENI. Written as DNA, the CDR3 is TGTGCCAGCTCACCACCGGCCCCGGGGGGGTCCTACGAGCAGTACTTC. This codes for CASSPPAPGGSYEQYF.

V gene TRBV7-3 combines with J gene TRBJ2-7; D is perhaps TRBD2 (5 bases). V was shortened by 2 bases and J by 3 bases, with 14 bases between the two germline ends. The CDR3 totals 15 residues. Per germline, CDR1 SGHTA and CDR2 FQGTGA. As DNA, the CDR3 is TGTGCCAGCAGCTTAGGGGTGGGAGAGGGCTACGAGCAGTACTTC. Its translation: CASSLGVGEGYEQYF.

The CDR3 here is CASSPGGARVGDEQFF. The CDR3 nucleotides read TGTGCCAGCAGCCCGGGTGGAGCCCGAGTCGGCGATGAGCAGTTCTTC. V and J are TRBV7-2 and TRBJ2-1; no firm D call. The CDR3 has 16 amino acids. Germline CDR1 reads SGHTA; CDR2 reads FQGNSA. V was cut by 5 bases and J by 8 bases, with 22 bases left in between. Drawing the rest from reference TRBV7-2 and TRBJ2-1, the complete variable domain is GAGVSQSPSNKVTEKGKDVELRCDPISGHTALYWYRQSLGQGLEFLIYFQGNSAPDKSGLPSDRFSAERTGGSVSTLTIQRTQQEDSAVYLCASSPGGARVGDEQFFGPGTRLTVL.

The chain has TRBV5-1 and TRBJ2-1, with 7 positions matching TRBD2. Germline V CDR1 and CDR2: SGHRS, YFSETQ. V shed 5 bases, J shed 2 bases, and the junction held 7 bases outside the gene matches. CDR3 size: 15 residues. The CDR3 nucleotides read TGCGCCAGCAGATTAGGACTAGATCCCTACAATGAGCAGTTCTTC. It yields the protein CASRLGLDPYNEQFF.

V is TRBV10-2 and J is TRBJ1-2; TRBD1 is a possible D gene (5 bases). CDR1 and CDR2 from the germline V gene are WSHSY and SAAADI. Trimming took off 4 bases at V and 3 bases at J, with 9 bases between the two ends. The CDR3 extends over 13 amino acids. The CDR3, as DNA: TGCGCCAGCAGTGGGGGGGGGTACTATGGCTACACCTTC. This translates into CASSGGGYYGYTF.

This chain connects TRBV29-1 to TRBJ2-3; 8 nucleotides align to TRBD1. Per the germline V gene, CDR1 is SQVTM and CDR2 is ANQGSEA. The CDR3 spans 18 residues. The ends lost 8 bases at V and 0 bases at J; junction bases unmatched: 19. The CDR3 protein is CSIRKDRAIYSSTDTQYF. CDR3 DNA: TGCAGCATACGCAAGGACAGGGCAATCTATTCTAGCACAGATACGCAGTATTTT.

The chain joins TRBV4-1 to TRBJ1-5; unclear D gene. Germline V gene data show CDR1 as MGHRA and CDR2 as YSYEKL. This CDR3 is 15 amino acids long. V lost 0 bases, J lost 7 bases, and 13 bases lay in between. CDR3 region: CASSQDGRKEQPQHF. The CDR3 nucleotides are TGCGCCAGCAGCCAAGATGGGAGGAAGGAACAGCCCCAGCATTTT.

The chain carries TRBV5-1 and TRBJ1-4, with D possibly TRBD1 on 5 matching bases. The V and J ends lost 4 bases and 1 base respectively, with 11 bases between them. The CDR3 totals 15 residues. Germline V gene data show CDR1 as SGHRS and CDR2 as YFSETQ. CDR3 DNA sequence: TGCGCCAGCAGCACGCAGGGATTAACTAATGAAAAACTGTTTTTT. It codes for CASSTQGLTNEKLFF. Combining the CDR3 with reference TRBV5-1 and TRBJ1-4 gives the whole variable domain KAGVTQTPRYLIKTRGQQVTLSCSPISGHRSVSWYQQTPGQGLQFLFEYFSETQRNKGNFPGRFSGRQFSNSRSEMNVSTLELGDSALYLCASSTQGLTNEKLFFGSGTQLSVL.

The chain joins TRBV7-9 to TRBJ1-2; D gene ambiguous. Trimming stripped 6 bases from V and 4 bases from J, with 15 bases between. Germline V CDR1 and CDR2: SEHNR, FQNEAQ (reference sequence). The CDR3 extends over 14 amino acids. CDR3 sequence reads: CASSPPADPYGYTF. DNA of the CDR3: TGTGCCAGCAGTCCTCCAGCGGACCCCTATGGCTACACCTTC.

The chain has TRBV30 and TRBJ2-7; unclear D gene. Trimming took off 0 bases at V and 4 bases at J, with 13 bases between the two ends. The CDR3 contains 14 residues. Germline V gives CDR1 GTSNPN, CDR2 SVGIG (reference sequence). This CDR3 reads CAWSVPRLEYEQYF. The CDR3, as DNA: TGTGCCTGGAGTGTACCTAGGCTAGAATACGAGCAGTACTTC.